This T cell receptor beta chain emerged from a study of a mutant IDH1 vaccine in newly diagnosed glioma. Looking at the study overall: Former treatment meant radiotherapy, temozolomide, or both; the majority had gotten both.

Sequenced by immunoSEQ multiplex PCR; TCRdb stores in-frame clones only, minus some. The sample holds some 21,000 clones, roughly 84% seen once. Time point in this sample: baseline, week 1 (first vaccination visit). Treatment here: pre-vaccination baseline after standard-of-care therapy. Sequences were derived from PBMCs, sampled from a glioma patient treated with radiotherapy, temozolomide or both. This TCR came from a man aged 35 to 55 with glioma.

The CDR3 loop is CASSEFMQGNIQYF. For the CDR3, the DNA is TGTGCCAGCAGTGAATTTATGCAGGGAAACATTCAGTACTTC. The genes are TRBV6-1 and TRBJ2-4; TRBD1 is a possible D gene (5 bases). The ends were cut back, 2 bases at V and 6 bases at J, with 11 bases in the middle. The CDR3 has 14 amino acids. The germline V gene encodes CDR1 MNHNS and CDR2 SASEGT.